This T cell receptor (beta chain) was found in a study of blood T cell repertoires in COVID-19. The length of the CDR3 is 15 residues. The germline gives CDR1 LNHDA, CDR2 SQIVND (reference sequence). Trimming shortened V by 2 bases and J by 0 bases, and 8 bases separated the two germline ends. Profiled with immunoSEQ multiplex PCR; TCRdb holds only in-frame clones, not every one. The table includes 160,000 or so clones, 85% to 90% detected once. The sequenced material came from peripheral blood. The chain uses TRBV19 and TRBJ1-5; D gene uncertain. The receptor comes from a woman in her sixties or seventies with COVID-19, enrolled during active disease. CDR3 nucleotides: TGTGCCAGTAGTATAACAGATTTTAGCAATCAGCCCCAGCATTTT. Protein: CASSITDFSNQPQHF.